Following are 16 T cell receptor beta chains from one sample sequenced in a study of blood T cell repertoires in COVID-19. Clones were read by immunoSEQ multiplex PCR, and TCRdb kept only the in-frame ones, dropping some. This sample has about 250,000 clones, with 88% found just once. Material: peripheral blood. The receptors were sampled from a man older than 75 with acute or convalescent COVID-19.

The CDR3 spells CASSLNIGDNQPQHF. Here the CDR3 DNA reads TGTGCCAGCAGCCTCAACATAGGGGACAATCAGCCCCAGCATTTT. V is TRBV7-9 and J is TRBJ1-5; a possible D gene is TRBD1 (5 bases). CDR3 length: 15 residues. Germline CDR1 SEHNR, CDR2 FQNEAQ (reference sequence). Trimming stripped 5 bases from V and 3 bases from J, with 14 bases between.

The rearrangement links TRBV2 to TRBJ2-7, with 11 bases that match TRBD2. The CDR3 has 15 residues. The V gene's germline CDR1 is SNHLY and CDR2 FYNNEI. Unmatched junction bases numbered 5, after V lost 6 bases and J lost 1 base. CDR3 amino acids: CASSMGLAVSYEQYF. The CDR3 nucleotides read TGTGCCAGCAGCATGGGACTAGCGGTTTCCTACGAGCAGTACTTC. Using reference TRBV2 and TRBJ2-7 for the parts outside the CDR3, the full variable domain is EPEVTQTPSHQVTQMGQEVILRCVPISNHLYFYWYRQILGQKVEFLVSFYNNEISEKSEIFDDQFSVERPDGSNFTLKIRSTKLEDSAMYFCASSMGLAVSYEQYFGPGTRLTVT.

The chain combines TRBV6-5 with TRBJ2-4; tentative D call: TRBD1 (5 bases). Trimming pared 0 bases from V and 3 bases from J, leaving 9 bases between. CDR1 is MNHEY, CDR2 SVGAGI, per germline. The CDR3 is made up of 15 amino acids. The CDR3 coding sequence is TGTGCCAGCAGTTACTCGGGCAGGGACAAAAACATTCAGTACTTC. It is translated as CASSYSGRDKNIQYF.

This chain connects TRBV5-4 to TRBJ2-2; 12 nucleotides align to TRBD2. CDR1 and CDR2 from the germline V gene are SGHNT and YYREEE (reference sequence). After removal of 7 bases from V and 4 bases from J, the junction contained 2 bases not matched to a gene. The length of the CDR3 is 14 residues. The CDR3 is CASGLAGRTGELFF. DNA for the CDR3: TGTGCCAGCGGACTAGCGGGGCGCACCGGGGAGCTGTTTTTT.

V is TRBV28 and J is TRBJ1-4, with D unclear. Per germline, CDR1 MDHEN and CDR2 SYDVKM. V was trimmed by 8 bases and J by 3 bases, leaving 7 bases between them. This CDR3 contains 12 residues. The CDR3 reads CASFHSNEKLFF. The DNA for the CDR3 is TGTGCCAGCTTCCATTCTAATGAAAAACTGTTTTTT.

The chain recombines TRBV27 with TRBJ2-4; maybe TRBD2 (5 bases). CDR1 is MNHEY and CDR2 is SMNVEV in the germline V gene (reference sequence). The length of the CDR3 is 15 residues. V lost 3 bases and J lost 0, with 9 bases in between. The CDR3 loop reads CASSLLGEAKNIQYF. CDR3 sequence (DNA): TGTGCCAGCAGTTTGTTGGGAGAAGCCAAAAACATTCAGTACTTC.

This clone was seen once. The same CDR3 arises from other DNA sequences in this sample as well. The chain recombines TRBV29-1 with TRBJ1-3; D is possibly TRBD1 (5 bases). The V gene lost 6 bases and the J gene lost 2 bases, with 8 bases spanning the gap. The CDR3 runs to 12 residues. CDR1 is SQVTM and CDR2 is ANQGSEA in the germline V gene. The CDR3 DNA reads TGCAGCGTCCAGGGTGCTGGAAACACCATATATTTT. Its protein is CSVQGAGNTIYF.

V is TRBV4-1 and J is TRBJ1-4; no reliable D call. V lost 1 base and J lost 11, with 17 bases in between. This CDR3 is 15 amino acids long. Germline V gene lookup returns CDR1 MGHRA and CDR2 YSYEKL. CDR3 sequence reads: CASSQVGSRGDKLFF. CDR3 coding DNA: TGCGCCAGCAGCCAAGTCGGGAGCCGGGGTGACAAACTGTTTTTT.

The chain carries TRBV9 and TRBJ1-2; TRBD1 aligns across 7 bases. The junction had 9 bases not matched to a gene; V was cut back by 0 bases and J by 4 bases. Per the germline V gene, CDR1 is SGDLS and CDR2 is YYNGEE. The CDR3 is made up of 16 amino acids. CDR3 residues: CASSVGRGDSIYGYTF. CDR3 sequence (DNA): TGTGCCAGCAGCGTAGGAAGGGGGGACAGTATCTATGGCTACACCTTC.

The rearrangement uses TRBV28 and TRBJ1-2; D is possibly TRBD1 (5 bases). Germline values: CDR1 MDHEN, CDR2 SYDVKM. CDR3 length: 14 amino acids. Trimming stripped 7 bases from V and 2 bases from J, with 14 bases between. Written as DNA, the CDR3 is TGTGCCAGCACTCCCGCGGGGGTCAACTATGGCTACACCTTC. It is translated as CASTPAGVNYGYTF.

This clone was observed once. The chain recombines TRBV7-2 with TRBJ2-3; 8 bases agree with TRBD1. The CDR3 has 14 residues. Germline V lookup: CDR1 SGHTA, CDR2 FQGNSA. Trimming cost V 0 bases and J 13 bases; bases outside gene matches: 9. CDR3 sequence (DNA): TGTGCCAGCAGCTTAGCTGCCCAGGGGGCGGGAAAGTATTTT. It codes for CASSLAAQGAGKYF.

This chain links TRBV3-1 (or the pseudogene TRBV3-2) with TRBJ2-3, with a tentative D call TRBD1 (6 bases). Deletions cut 1 base from V and 0 bases from J, with 11 bases between. CDR1 is LGHDT, CDR2 YNNKEL, per germline (reference sequence). The CDR3 has 16 amino acids. This CDR3 reads CASSQGTASSTDTQYF. CDR3 coding DNA: TGTGCCAGCAGCCAAGGGACAGCCTCTAGCACAGATACGCAGTATTTT.

J is TRBJ2-1 and V is TRBV7-9; TRBD1 agrees at 8 bases. The V segment lost 5 bases and the J segment 6 bases; nucleotides outside the gene matches: 12. CDR1 is SEHNR, CDR2 FQNEAQ, per germline (reference sequence). The CDR3 runs 16 residues. CDR3: CASSRQGWGSPNEQFF. The CDR3 bases are TGTGCCAGCAGCCGACAGGGGTGGGGGAGCCCCAATGAGCAGTTCTTC. Together with reference TRBV7-9 and TRBJ2-1, the CDR3 gives the full variable domain: DTGVSQNPRHKITKRGQNVTFRCDPISEHNRLYWYRQTLGQGPEFLTYFQNEAQLEKSRLLSDRFSAERPKGSFSTLEIQRTEQGDSAMYLCASSRQGWGSPNEQFFGPGTRLTVL.

This clone occurred a few times. The genes are TRBV5-1 and TRBJ2-1, with D uncertain. Germline V gene lookup returns CDR1 SGHRS and CDR2 YFSETQ. V gave up 0 bases and J gave up 8 bases, with 18 bases separating them. The CDR3 is made up of 16 amino acids. DNA for the CDR3: TGCGCCAGCAGCTTGGACCCCCTCAACAGATTAGATGAGCAGTTCTTC. This codes for CASSLDPLNRLDEQFF. Complete variable domain (other parts from reference TRBV5-1 and TRBJ2-1): KAGVTQTPRYLIKTRGQQVTLSCSPISGHRSVSWYQQTPGQGLQFLFEYFSETQRNKGNFPGRFSGRQFSNSRSEMNVSTLELGDSALYLCASSLDPLNRLDEQFFGPGTRLTVL.

V and J are TRBV18 and TRBJ2-3; TRBD1 might be the D (7 bases). Between the trimmed V and J ends, which lost 3 bases and 5 bases, there was a span of 15 bases. CDR1 KGHSH and CDR2 LQKENI come from the germline V gene. This CDR3 comprises 15 residues. CDR3 sequence: CASSPQTGRGDTQYF. The DNA for the CDR3 is TGTGCCAGCTCACCTCAGACAGGGCGGGGAGATACGCAGTATTTT.

This clone was picked up a small number of times. This chain links TRBV6-6 with TRBJ1-5, with no clear D. V lost 4 bases to trimming and J lost 7 bases, with 17 bases between them. This CDR3 contains 15 residues. Germline V CDR1 and CDR2: MNHNY, SVGAGI (reference sequence). This CDR3 reads CASSFGQASSQPQHF. The CDR3 DNA sequence: TGTGCCAGCAGTTTTGGGCAGGCCTCCAGCCAGCCCCAGCATTTT.